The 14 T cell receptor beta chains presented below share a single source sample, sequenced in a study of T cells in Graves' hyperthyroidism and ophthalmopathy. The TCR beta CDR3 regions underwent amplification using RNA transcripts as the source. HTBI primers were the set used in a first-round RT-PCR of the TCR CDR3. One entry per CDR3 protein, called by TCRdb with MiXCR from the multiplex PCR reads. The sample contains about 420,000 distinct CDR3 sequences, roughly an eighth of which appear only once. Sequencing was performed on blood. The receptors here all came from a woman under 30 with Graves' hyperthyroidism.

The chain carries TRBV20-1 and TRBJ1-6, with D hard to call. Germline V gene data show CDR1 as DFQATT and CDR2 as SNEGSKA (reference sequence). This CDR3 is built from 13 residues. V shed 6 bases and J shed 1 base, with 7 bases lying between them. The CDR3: CSAKESYNSPLHF. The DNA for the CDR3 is TGCAGTGCGAAGGAGTCCTATAATTCACCCCTCCACTTT.

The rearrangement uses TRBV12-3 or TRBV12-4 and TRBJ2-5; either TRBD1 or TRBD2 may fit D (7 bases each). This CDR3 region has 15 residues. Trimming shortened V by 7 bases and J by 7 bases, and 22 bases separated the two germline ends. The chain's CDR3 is CASTEGRGREMTQYF. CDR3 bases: TGTGCCAGCACAGAGGGGAGGGGGCGCGAAATGACCCAGTACTTC.

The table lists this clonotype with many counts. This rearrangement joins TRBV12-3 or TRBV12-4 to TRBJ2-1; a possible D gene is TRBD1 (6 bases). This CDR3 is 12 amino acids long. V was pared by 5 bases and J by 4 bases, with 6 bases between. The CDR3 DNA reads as TGTGCCAGCAGTACAGGGTACAATGAGCAGTTCTTC. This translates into CASSTGYNEQFF.

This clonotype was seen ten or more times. The CDR3 here is CASSLALAGAYNEQFF. The CDR3 coding sequence is TGTGCCAGCAGTTTAGCGCTAGCGGGTGCCTACAATGAGCAGTTCTTC. The rearrangement joins TRBV12-3 or TRBV12-4 to TRBJ2-1, with 8 bases aligning to TRBD2. V lost 0 bases and J lost 2; bases outside the gene matches: 3. CDR3 length: 16 amino acids.

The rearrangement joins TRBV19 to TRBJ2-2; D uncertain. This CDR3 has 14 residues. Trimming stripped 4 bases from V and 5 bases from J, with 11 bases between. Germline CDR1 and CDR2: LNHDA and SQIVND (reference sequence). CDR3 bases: TGTGCCAGTAGTAGTGGTTTCGGAACCGGGGAGCTGTTTTTT. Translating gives CASSSGFGTGELFF. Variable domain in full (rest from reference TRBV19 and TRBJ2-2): DGGITQSPKYLFRKEGQNVTLSCEQNLNHDAMYWYRQDPGQGLRLIYYSQIVNDFQKGDIAEGYSVSREKKESFPLTVTSAQKNPTAFYLCASSSGFGTGELFFGEGSRLTVL.

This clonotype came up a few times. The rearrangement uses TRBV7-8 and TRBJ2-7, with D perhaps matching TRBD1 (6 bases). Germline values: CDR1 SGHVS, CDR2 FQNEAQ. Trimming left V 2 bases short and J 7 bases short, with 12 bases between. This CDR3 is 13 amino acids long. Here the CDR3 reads CASSLRTAVEQYF. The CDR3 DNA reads TGTGCCAGCAGCTTAAGGACAGCCGTGGAGCAGTACTTC.

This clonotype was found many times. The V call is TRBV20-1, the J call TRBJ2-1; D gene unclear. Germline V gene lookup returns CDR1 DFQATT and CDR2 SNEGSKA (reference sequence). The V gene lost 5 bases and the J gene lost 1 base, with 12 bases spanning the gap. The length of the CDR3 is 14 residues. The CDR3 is CSAVDLVSYNEQFF. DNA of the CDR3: TGCAGTGCTGTGGACCTAGTGTCCTACAATGAGCAGTTCTTC.

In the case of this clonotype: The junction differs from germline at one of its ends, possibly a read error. CDR3 DNA: TGTGCCAGCAGTTTGGGTTGGGCTAGCGGGAGGCCGGCGATCTTC. This codes for CASSLGWASGRPAIF. The gene calls are TRBV7-8 and TRBJ2-1, with 11 positions matching TRBD2. The CDR3 length is 15 residues. CDR1 and CDR2 from the germline V gene are SGHVS and FQNEAQ.

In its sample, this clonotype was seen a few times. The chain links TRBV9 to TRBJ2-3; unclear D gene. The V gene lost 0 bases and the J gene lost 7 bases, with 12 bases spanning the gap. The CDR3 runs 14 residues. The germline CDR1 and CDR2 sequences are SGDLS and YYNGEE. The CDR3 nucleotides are TGTGCCAGCAGCGTAGTTCCGACTGATTATACGCAGTATTTT. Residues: CASSVVPTDYTQYF. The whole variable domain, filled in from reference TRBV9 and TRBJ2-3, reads DSGVTQTPKHLITATGQRVTLRCSPRSGDLSVYWYQQSLDQGLQFLIQYYNGEERAKGNILERFSAQQFPDLHSELNLSSLELGDSALYFCASSVVPTDYTQYFGPGTRLTVL.

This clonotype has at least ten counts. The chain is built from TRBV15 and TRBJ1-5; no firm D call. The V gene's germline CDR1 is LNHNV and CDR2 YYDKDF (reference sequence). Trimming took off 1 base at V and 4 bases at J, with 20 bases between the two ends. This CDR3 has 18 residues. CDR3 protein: CATSRGNAGWGGNQPQHF. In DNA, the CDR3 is TGTGCCACCAGCAGAGGAAATGCAGGTTGGGGTGGGAATCAGCCCCAGCATTTT.

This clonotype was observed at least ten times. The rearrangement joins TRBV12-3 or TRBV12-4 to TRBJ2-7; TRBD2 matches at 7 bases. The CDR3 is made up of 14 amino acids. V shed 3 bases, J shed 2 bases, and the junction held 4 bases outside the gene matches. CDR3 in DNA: TGTGCCAGCAGTTTGGCGGGAGAGGCCTACGAGCAGTACTTC. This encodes CASSLAGEAYEQYF.

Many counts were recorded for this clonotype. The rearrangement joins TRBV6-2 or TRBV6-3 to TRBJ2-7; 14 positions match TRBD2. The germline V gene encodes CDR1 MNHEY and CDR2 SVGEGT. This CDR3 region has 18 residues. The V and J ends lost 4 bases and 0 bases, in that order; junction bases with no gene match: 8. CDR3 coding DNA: TGTGCCAGCAGTTTCCCGGGGACTAGCGGGAGATACTCCTACGAGCAGTACTTC. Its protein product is CASSFPGTSGRYSYEQYF.

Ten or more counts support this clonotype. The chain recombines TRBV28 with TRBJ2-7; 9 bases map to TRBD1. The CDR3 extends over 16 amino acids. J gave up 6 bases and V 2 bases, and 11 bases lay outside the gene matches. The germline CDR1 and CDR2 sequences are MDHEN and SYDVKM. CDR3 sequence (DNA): TGTGCCAGCAGTTTAGGGTTAGGGACAGGGTCCGTCGAGCAGTACTTC. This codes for CASSLGLGTGSVEQYF.

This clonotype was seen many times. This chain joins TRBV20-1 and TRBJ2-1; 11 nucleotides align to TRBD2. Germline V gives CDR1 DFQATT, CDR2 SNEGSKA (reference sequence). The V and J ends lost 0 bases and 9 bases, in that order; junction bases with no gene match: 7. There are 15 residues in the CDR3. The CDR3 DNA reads TGCAGTGCTAGAGATTATACTAGCGGGAGTTTTGAGCAGTTCTTC. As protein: CSARDYTSGSFEQFF.